This T cell receptor (beta chain) was sequenced for a study of T cell responses to AZD1222 COVID-19 vaccine. Study findings and constraints: Clonal diversity was possibly underestimated, and the donors were mostly white British, with more females. Nearly half of unique spike-specific TCRs reportedly avoided B.1.351 and B.1.1.7 mutated regions. Baseline seropositivity occurred in only six or seven AZD1222 recipients.

As concerns this clone: Its target is not known.

Data came from immunoSEQ multiplex PCR; TCRdb stores just in-frame clones and leaves some out. The repertoire has approximately 150,000 clones, 85% to 95% of them found once; the top ten carry about 1.5%. This CDR3 comprises 15 residues. Germline lookup yields CDR1 LGHNA and CDR2 YNFKEQ. V lost 1 base and J lost 3; bases outside the gene matches: 2. Sequenced material: peripheral blood, taken on day 0 of AZD1222 vaccination. This sequence was found in an adult in good health. This rearrangement joins TRBV4-2 to TRBJ1-5, with 8 bases lining up with TRBD1. This chain's CDR3 is CASSQAGGPNQPQHF. The CDR3 DNA is TGTGCCAGCAGCCAAGCAGGGGGCCCCAATCAGCCCCAGCATTTT.